This T cell receptor beta chain derives from a study of T cell clonotyping in hematopoietic cell transplantation. Across the whole study: Cytoreduction preceded collection of pretransplant recipient samples. Findings of the study overall: Few recipient clonotypes overlapped donors; over 95% were de novo at given depth.

Note on this clone: Its cognate antigen is unknown.

The repertoire was sequenced with immunoSEQ multiplex PCR; TCRdb's copy has only in-frame clones and lacks some. The sample holds over 25,000 clones, more than 60% seen once. Sample time point: recipient sample about 28 days before transplant, after cytoreduction. Recipients were bled about 28 days pretransplant and at posttransplant days 30, 100, 180. Germline V gene sequence: CDR1 SGHVS, CDR2 FNYEAQ. V gave up 1 base and J gave up 7 bases; unmatched junction bases: 9. CDR3 size: 17 residues. Here the sequenced sample was peripheral blood mononuclear cells, taken before stem cell transplant. This clonotype originated in a woman aged 25 to 39 with chronic myeloid leukemia. Some clones in this sample may be carry-over from other donors' samples. The chain uses TRBV7-6 and TRBJ2-1, with 11 bases lining up with TRBD2. CDR3 coding DNA: TGTGCCAGCAGCTTAGAGACTAGCGGGGTTAGAAATAATGAGCAGTTCTTC. It yields the protein CASSLETSGVRNNEQFF.